These 9 T cell receptor beta chains were sequenced from one sample in a study of tumor-infiltrating lymphocytes in localized non-small cell lung cancer. Here immunoSEQ multiplex PCR was the method, and the copy in TCRdb shows in-frame clones only, minus some. The data show over 10,000 clones, 66% seen once. The specimen sequenced was lung tumor tissue. Receptors originate from a human donor with non-small cell lung cancer.

This clone is medium-sized in the sample. This sequence joins TRBV2 and TRBJ1-2; TRBD1 matches 9 bases. Germline CDR1 is SNHLY and CDR2 is FYNNEI. This CDR3 is 14 amino acids long. The trim removed 4 bases at V and 7 bases at J, leaving 7 bases unmatched. CDR3 residues: CASSGDRVYGGYTF. The CDR3 coding sequence is TGTGCCAGCAGTGGGGACAGGGTATACGGTGGCTACACCTTC.

This clone occurred a few times. V and J are TRBV7-9 and TRBJ2-7, with TRBD2 identical over 10 bases. The CDR3 has 19 amino acids. The trim removed 0 bases at V and 2 bases at J, leaving 13 bases unmatched. CDR1 and CDR2 from the germline V gene are SEHNR and FQNEAQ (reference sequence). The CDR3 DNA reads as TGTGCCAGCAGCTTAGCGTCCAGCGGGAGGGTTAGGTCCCCCTACGAGCAGTACTTC. Its protein is CASSLASSGRVRSPYEQYF. Based on the CDR3 plus reference TRBV7-9 and TRBJ2-7, the full variable domain is DTGVSQNPRHKITKRGQNVTFRCDPISEHNRLYWYRQTLGQGPEFLTYFQNEAQLEKSRLLSDRFSAERPKGSFSTLEIQRTEQGDSAMYLCASSLASSGRVRSPYEQYFGPGTRLTVT.

The chain recombines TRBV18 with TRBJ2-5, with 8 bases that match TRBD1. Germline assignment: CDR1 KGHSH and CDR2 LQKENI. The J segment lost 5 bases and the V segment lost 0 bases, leaving 2 bases of the junction unmatched. The CDR3 length is 14 residues. This CDR3 is CASSPPTGGETQYF. CDR3 nucleotide sequence: TGTGCCAGCTCACCACCAACAGGGGGGGAGACCCAGTACTTC.

The chain employs TRBV7-9 and TRBJ2-5; D might be TRBD1 or TRBD2, each matching 5 bases. In germline, CDR1 is SEHNR, CDR2 FQNEAQ (reference sequence). With 3 bases removed from V and 5 bases from J, the gap between germline ends came to 10 bases. The CDR3 extends over 13 amino acids. Here the CDR3 DNA reads TGTGCCAGCAGCTTCAGGGAGCGGGAGACCCAGTACTTC. Its translation is CASSFRERETQYF.

The V and J genes are TRBV18 and TRBJ2-2, with D hard to call. The CDR3 is 17 amino acids. V was shortened by 3 bases and J by 3 bases, with 17 bases between the two germline ends. CDR1 KGHSH and CDR2 LQKENI come from the germline V gene. CDR3 nucleotides: TGTGCCAGCTCACCTCCGAGAACAGCATTAGACACCGGGGAGCTGTTTTTT. It translates to CASSPPRTALDTGELFF.

The chain combines TRBV23-1 with TRBJ2-1, with unresolved D. TRBV23-1 is given ORF status, its function remaining uncertain. The ends were cut back, 1 base at V and 4 bases at J, with 8 bases in the middle. The CDR3 is 14 residues long. CDR3 DNA sequence: TGCGCCAGCAGTCAATGGAACATTTACAATGAGCAGTTCTTC. It is translated as CASSQWNIYNEQFF.

This clone was counted a few times. V is TRBV6-1 and J is TRBJ1-2; tentative D call: TRBD1 (6 bases). V lost 7 bases and J lost 1, with 13 bases in between. The CDR3 totals 14 residues. Germline CDR1 MNHNS, CDR2 SASEGT. For the CDR3, the DNA is TGTGCCAGCACCCTAACCAGGGGTAACTATGGCTACACCTTC. Translated, it gives CASTLTRGNYGYTF.

This chain links TRBV18 with TRBJ1-1, with D uncertain. Per germline, CDR1 KGHSH and CDR2 LQKENI. V was clipped by 5 bases and J by 4 bases, with 20 bases between them. The CDR3 extends over 16 amino acids. CDR3 bases: TGTGCCAGCTCAGTTCGGACTGGGCAGCGTCGCACTGAAGCTTTCTTT. Its protein product is CASSVRTGQRRTEAFF.

The rearrangement links TRBV10-3 to TRBJ2-2, with D tentatively TRBD1 (5 bases). The length of the CDR3 is 16 residues. The germline CDR1 and CDR2 sequences are ENHRY and SYGVKD. The V and J ends lost 6 bases and 5 bases respectively, with 19 bases between them. DNA for the CDR3: TGTGCCATCAGCGCCTACGCAGGGATAGAGACCGGGGAGCTGTTTTTT. Protein product: CAISAYAGIETGELFF.